The 10 T cell receptor beta chains below all came from one sample that was sequenced in a study of T cells in women clearing cervical HPV infection. Clones were sequenced by immunoSEQ multiplex PCR, and TCRdb holds only the in-frame ones, with some missing. The listing records 31,000 or so clones. Sequenced: blood buffy coat. The receptor source for this set is a woman aged 18 to 69 with a cervical HPV16 infection that either progressed to CIN3+ or cleared (not recorded which).

Concerning this clone: The CDR3 is cut off 3 residues early in the read; its end comes from the germline J gene. The chain combines TRBV30 with TRBJ1-1; TRBD1 agrees at 8 bases. The CDR3 has 16 amino acids. Trimming at V came to 4 bases and at J to 2 bases, leaving 12 bases not matched to a gene. Per the germline V gene, CDR1 is GTSNPN and CDR2 is SVGIG (reference sequence). CDR3 sequence reads: CAWIRDRGGGNTEAFF. The sequenced CDR3 bases are TGTGCCTGGATACGAGACAGGGGCGGAGGAAACACTGAA.

In regard to this clone: Sequencing ends 3 residues short of the CDR3 end; the germline J gene provides the rest. This sequence joins TRBV5-1 and TRBJ2-3; the match to TRBD2 covers 7 bases. CDR3 length: 14 residues. Germline V gene data show CDR1 as SGHRS and CDR2 as YFSETQ. V lost 2 bases to trimming and J lost 5 bases; unmatched junction nucleotides: 5. The part of the CDR3 DNA that was read is TGCGCCAGCAGCTTAGGAGCGGGGCTAGATACG. Translated, it gives CASSLGAGLDT. The entire CDR3 protein reads CASSLGAGLDTQYF.

With regard to this clone: Read coverage stops 3 residues before the CDR3 terminus; the germline J gene supplies the remainder. The chain combines TRBV18 with TRBJ2-2; TRBD1 aligns across 7 bases. V shed 6 bases, J shed 4 bases, and the junction held 5 bases outside the gene matches. This CDR3 has 14 amino acids. Germline V gene data show CDR1 as KGHSH and CDR2 as LQKENI. The CDR3 DNA, read in part, is TGTGCCAGCTCGCAGGGACAGACCACCGGGGAG. Protein sequence: CASSQGQTTGE. Given in full, the CDR3 is CASSQGQTTGELFF. The variable domain in full, with the rest retrieved from reference TRBV18 and TRBJ2-2, is NAGVMQNPRHLVRRRGQEARLRCSPMKGHSHVYWYRQLPEEGLKFMVYLQKENIIDESGMPKERFSAEFPKEGPSILRIQQVVRGDSAAYFCASSQGQTTGELFFGEGSRLTVL.

On this clone: The read finishes 3 residues shy of the CDR3 end, and the germline J gene is used to complete it. This chain joins TRBV6-4 and TRBJ2-2; 9 positions agree with TRBD2. The germline V gene encodes CDR1 MRHNA and CDR2 SNTAGT. Losses at the gene ends were 6 bases for V and 5 bases for J; bases not matched to a gene: 10. This CDR3 is built from 16 residues. The CDR3 loop reads CASSPREREETGELFF. The covered CDR3 bases are TGTGCCAGCAGCCCCAGGGAGCGGGAGGAAACCGGGGAG.

Comments on this clone: The read gets to within 3 residues of the CDR3 end, and the germline J gene fills in the rest. The chain combines TRBV12-3 or TRBV12-4 with TRBJ1-4; D gene uncertain. The ends were cut back, 1 base at V and 3 bases at J, with 9 bases in the middle. This CDR3 region has 15 residues. The CDR3 bases that were read are TGTGCCAGCAGTTTAGAAGGCGGCGCTAATGAAAAA. It codes for CASSLEGGANEK. The CDR3 reads in full as CASSLEGGANEKLFF.

Comments on this clone: The read falls 3 residues short of the CDR3 end, and the missing part is taken from the germline J gene. V is TRBV5-6 and J is TRBJ2-7, with D possibly TRBD1 on 5 matching bases. V was cut by 2 bases and J by 6 bases, with 6 bases left in between. CDR1 SGHDT and CDR2 YYEEEE come from the germline V gene. There are 11 residues in the CDR3. Here the CDR3 reads CASSFRGEQYF. The part of the CDR3 DNA that was read is TGTGCCAGCAGCTTTAGGGGCGAG.

On this clone: The read ends 3 residues shy of where the CDR3 ends; the end is completed using the germline J gene. This chain connects TRBV30 to TRBJ2-4; a weak D match, TRBD1 (8 bases). Germline V gene data show CDR1 as GTSNPN and CDR2 as SVGIG (reference sequence). The CDR3 is made up of 11 amino acids. The sequenced part of the CDR3 DNA is TGTGCCTGGAGGACAGGGGAGGGT. It is translated as CAWRTGEG. From start to end, the CDR3 is CAWRTGEGQYF.

In the case of this clone: Sequencing ends 3 residues short of the CDR3 end; the germline J gene provides the rest. This chain uses TRBV18 with TRBJ1-2, with 10 positions matching TRBD1. Germline assignment: CDR1 KGHSH and CDR2 LQKENI. CDR3 length: 17 amino acids. V shed 2 bases and J 3 bases; nucleotides not matched to a gene: 9. The CDR3 protein is CASSPTGTGEFYYGYTF. The sequenced part of the CDR3 DNA is TGTGCCAGCTCACCAACCGGGACAGGGGAGTTCTACTATGGC.

As to this clone: The sequence runs out 3 residues before the end of the CDR3; the remainder is reconstructed from the germline J gene. The chain is built from TRBV15 and TRBJ2-7, with a possible D match to TRBD1 (6 bases). The CDR3 has 15 amino acids. Germline loops: CDR1 LNHNV, CDR2 YYDKDF (reference sequence). V shed 3 bases and J shed 0 bases, with 12 bases lying between them. The CDR3 here is CATSSYPDSSYEQYF. Incomplete CDR3 DNA: TGTGCCACCAGCAGCTACCCGGACAGCTCCTACGAG. The full variable domain, completed using reference TRBV15 and TRBJ2-7, is DAMVIQNPRYQVTQFGKPVTLSCSQTLNHNVMYWYQQKSSQAPKLLFHYYDKDFNNEADTPDNFQSRRPNTSFCFLDIRSPGLGDTAMYLCATSSYPDSSYEQYFGPGTRLTVT.

Details on this clone: Its ends do not fully match the called genes, so a read error is possible. The CDR3 end falls 3 residues outside the read, so it is completed with the germline J gene. This chain links TRBV20-1 with TRBJ1-3, with a possible D match to TRBD1 (6 bases). There are 12 residues in the CDR3. Per germline, CDR1 DFQATT and CDR2 SNEGSKA (reference sequence). This CDR3 is CSAALGGNTIYF. The sequenced CDR3 bases are TGCAGTGCGGCCCTAGGGGGAAACACA.